In its sample, the clone carrying this T cell receptor (beta chain) was seen a few times. Its antigen is as yet unknown. The data are from a study of T cells in Graves' hyperthyroidism and ophthalmopathy. Findings of the study overall: Ophthalmopathy cases were set apart from stable hyperthyroidism by a 13 V-J model. Within blood appeared most thyroid clonotypes that had expanded above 0.001.

RNA transcripts yielded amplified TCR beta CDR3 regions. TCR CDR3 regions were first amplified by RT-PCR with HTBI primers. TCRdb processed the multiplex PCR reads anew with MiXCR; each CDR3 protein has one entry. The sample holds more than 550,000 distinct CDR3 sequences; about 19% are singletons and the top ten take 16%. The V end lost 4 bases, the J end lost 10 bases, and 9 bases lay between the germline ends. CDR1 is SGHRS, CDR2 YFSETQ, per germline. The CDR3 is 11 amino acids. Before ophthalmopathy appeared, progressors gave blood at initial hyperthyroidism diagnosis. Fresh 10 ml peripheral blood yielded PBMCs.

The sequenced sample consisted of blood. This clonotype originated in a woman between 50 and 59 years old with Graves' hyperthyroidism that later progressed to Graves' ophthalmopathy. The chain combines TRBV5-1 with TRBJ2-1, with D perhaps TRBD1 (6 bases). Here the CDR3 reads CASSQQGEQFF. CDR3 bases: TGCGCCAGCAGCCAACAGGGCGAGCAGTTCTTC.